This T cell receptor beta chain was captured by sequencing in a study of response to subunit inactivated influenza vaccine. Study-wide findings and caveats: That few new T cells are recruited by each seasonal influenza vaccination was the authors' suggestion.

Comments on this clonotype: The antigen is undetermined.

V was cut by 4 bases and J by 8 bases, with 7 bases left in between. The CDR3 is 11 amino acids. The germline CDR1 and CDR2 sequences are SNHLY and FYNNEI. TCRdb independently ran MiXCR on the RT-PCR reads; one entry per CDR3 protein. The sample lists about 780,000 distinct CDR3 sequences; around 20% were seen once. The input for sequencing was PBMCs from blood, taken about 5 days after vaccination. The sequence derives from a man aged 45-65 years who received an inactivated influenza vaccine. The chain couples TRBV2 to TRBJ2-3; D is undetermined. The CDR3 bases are TGTGCCAGCAGTGCTCCGATTACGCAGTATTTT. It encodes CASSAPITQYF.